Listed here is a single TCR beta chain. Its antigen is unidentified. This specimen comes from a study of radiotherapy plus CTLA-4 blockade in lung cancer. Assay used: immunoSEQ multiplex PCR; TCRdb lists only in-frame clones, some missing. The profile shows about 51,000 clones, 75% to 80% of them singletons. Each patient with chemo-refractory metastatic non-small-cell lung cancer was treated with focal radiation plus CTLA-4 blockade using ipilimumab. The CDR3 is 14 residues long. In germline, CDR1 is SGHRS, CDR2 YFSETQ. Study results and caveats: Among blood TCR repertoires after radiotherapy plus ipilimumab, tumor-derived clones expanded.

The specimen was peripheral blood, collected from a patient treated with radiotherapy plus ipilimumab. The sequence derives from a human donor with non-small cell lung cancer whose response to radiotherapy plus ipilimumab could not be evaluated. V gene TRBV5-1 combines with J gene TRBJ2-7; TRBD1 aligns across 9 bases. The end of the DNA is better explained by TRBJ2-5, so the J call may be wrong. The CDR3 nucleotides are TGCGCCAGCAGCTTAGGGACAGGGTGGGAGACCCAGTACTTC. Translating gives CASSLGTGWETQYF.